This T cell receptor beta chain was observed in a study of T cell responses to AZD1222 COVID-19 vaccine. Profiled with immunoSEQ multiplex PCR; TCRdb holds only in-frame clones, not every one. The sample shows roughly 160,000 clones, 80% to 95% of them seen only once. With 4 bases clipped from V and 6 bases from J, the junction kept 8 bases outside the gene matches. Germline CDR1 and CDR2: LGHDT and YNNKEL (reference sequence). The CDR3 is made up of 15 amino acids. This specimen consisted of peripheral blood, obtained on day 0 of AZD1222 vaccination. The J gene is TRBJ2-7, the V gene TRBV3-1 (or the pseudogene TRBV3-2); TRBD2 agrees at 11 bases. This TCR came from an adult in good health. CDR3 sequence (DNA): TGTGCCAGCAGCCCCTACCCCGGGACTAGCGGCGAGCAGTACTTC. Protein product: CASSPYPGTSGEQYF.